This is a list of T cell receptor beta chains from one sample in a study of T cell repertoires in cytomegalovirus infection. These receptors have no known antigen. TCRdb independently ran MiXCR on the reads; one entry per CDR3 protein. The profile shows around 710,000 distinct CDR3 sequences, just under 30% of them singletons. Sequenced here: cultured CD8+ T cells from PBMCs, sampled from culture after CMV antigen stimulation. Receptors were obtained from a human donor in good health (CMV status not recorded). Some clones in this sample may be carry-over from other donors' samples. The CDR3 runs from the conserved cysteine through the conserved F or W.

v_gene | CDR3aa
TRBV27 | CASRPRPGGADTQYF
TRBV5-6 | CASSYEGVGGAGTEAFF
TRBV6-6 | CASSYSSIGTFVEAFF
TRBV28 | CASSSPQETQYF
TRBV27 | CASSLTGYGQPQHF
TRBV7-2 | CASSLVNLAGGTDTQYF
TRBV5-1 | CASSLAQGAQNEQFF
TRBV6-4 | CASSDPASGGGEQFF
TRBV7-9 | CASTTNRAEKPRDTEAFF
TRBV7-6 | CASSSWTAQETQYF
TRBV20-1 | CSARVPGSPYGYTF
TRBV9 | CASSVSGRVNEQFF
TRBV12-3/TRBV12-4 | CASSLSERPLTDTQYF
TRBV7-2 | CASSLRFGTGFTDTQYF
TRBV19 | CASRPSSGPSYNEQFF
TRBV4-1 | CASSQRLAGALGDTQYF
TRBV27 | CASSSRKGNQPQHF
TRBV19 | CASTWGLDRVENTEAFF
TRBV27 | CASHRLGTGELFF
TRBV12-3/TRBV12-4 | CASSLLRGWEELFF
TRBV7-6 | CASSGSGTAVWEQYF
TRBV6-2/TRBV6-3 | CASSYPAGGYNEQFF
TRBV7-9 | CASSRAFDTQYF
TRBV4-3 | CASSQDIGTGGYNSPLHF
TRBV20-1 | CSADPGQGPETQYF
TRBV6-5 | CASSYGWRGVSGELFF
TRBV12-3/TRBV12-4 | CASSLEQGPPLDEQYF
TRBV11-2 | CASSPGQGKNEQFF
TRBV7-8 | CASSLRTTETQYF
TRBV4-2 | CASRPPGSSGNTIYF
TRBV20-1 | CSASGRLAGAGETQYF
TRBV15 | CATSTGGGQPQHF
TRBV7-2 | CASSRPLGNTEAFF
TRBV24-1 | CATSDPSTDTQYF
TRBV28 | CASSLSSGSGYTF
TRBV7-6 | CAEKTGDRSTGELFF
TRBV2 | CASSEPQQGTDTQYF
TRBV5-1 | CASSPAVAGSTWDEQFF
TRBV5-1 | CASSLDGTGLSTEAFF
TRBV10-3 | CAILRGAGMRETGNTIYF
TRBV4-1 | CASSQTDMNTEAFF
TRBV27 | CASSLSIRDGYTF
TRBV6-1 | CASRASGARNTEAFF
TRBV24-1 | CATSDPPYDRGNSPLHF
TRBV20-1 | CSALLGETQETQYF